The source of this T cell receptor (beta chain) is a study of shared clonotypes between healthy human individuals. Across the whole study: There were three CD4 naive, three CD4 memory, two CD8 naive and one CD8 memory plates per donor. General study findings and limits: The four-donor shared clonotypes exceeded non-shared clonotypes in generation probability, with non-shared ones scoring lower.

Naive CD8 populations comprised CD45RO-negative cells positively selected for CCR7, excluding terminally differentiated effector memory CD45RA+ cells. As concerns this clone: Its cognate antigen is unknown.

V dropped 2 bases and J dropped 7 bases, with 11 bases sitting between them. Germline CDR1 and CDR2: MNHEY and SVGAGI. The CDR3 is 14 amino acids. The study ran the assay at deep level. Clones were read by immunoSEQ multiplex PCR, and TCRdb kept only the in-frame ones, dropping some. The repertoire includes about 2 million clones, about 95% of them detected once, and 1.2% sits in the top ten. The V call is TRBV6-5, the J call TRBJ1-4, with D uncertain. This TCR was sampled from a man between 18 and 29 years old in good health. Source material: naive CD8+ T cells sorted from blood. The CDR3 reads CASSYGKGLEKLFF. The CDR3 DNA is TGTGCCAGCAGTTACGGGAAGGGTCTTGAAAAACTGTTTTTT.